This is a list of T cell receptor beta chains from one sample in a study of cytomegalovirus exposure and HLA in healthy donors. TCRdb's table, derived via immunoSEQ multiplex PCR, lists solely in-frame clones and lacks some. The repertoire holds some 160,000 clones, with 79% as singletons. Sequencing was done on a sample of PBMCs. These receptors originate from a woman aged 40 to 50 in good health and CMV-seronegative. Both conserved end residues are part of each CDR3. Fields, in order: J gene, V gene, CDR3 protein.

TRBJ2-5 | TRBV6-5 | CASSPGETQYF
TRBJ2-3 | TRBV7-2 | CASSSGLAGDTDTQYF
TRBJ2-5 | TRBV10-3 | CAIKQKETQYF
TRBJ1-2 | TRBV6-4 | CASRPQGAQLRGNYGYTF
TRBJ2-3 | TRBV10-2 | CASRENAGATDTQYF
TRBJ1-2 | TRBV4-1 | CASSQADRGLNGYTF
TRBJ2-3 | TRBV5-8 | CASSAGQGATDTQYF
TRBJ1-5 | TRBV30 | CAWSVGVDQPQHF
TRBJ2-2 | TRBV15 | CATSRDLPPDRTNTGELFF
TRBJ2-7 | TRBV7-3 | CASSKDRGSYEQYF
TRBJ1-4 | TRBV6-6 | CASSPPGGRVEKLFF
TRBJ2-5 | TRBV5-1 | CASSLTLQGGETQYF
TRBJ1-2 | TRBV7-8 | CASSRGGRDYGYTF
TRBJ2-2 | TRBV11-3 | CASSPFGGELFF
TRBJ2-1 | TRBV27 | CASSLPTSGNNEQFF
TRBJ1-1 | TRBV29-1 | CSASLRQGEAFF
TRBJ2-2 | TRBV7-2 | CASSLQAGAGELFF
TRBJ2-7 | TRBV6-1 | CATRGVYEQYF
TRBJ2-1 | TRBV30 | CAWSVPPGRGSYNEQFF
TRBJ1-1 | TRBV9 | CASSATGVRGTEAFF
TRBJ2-6 | TRBV6-1 | CASTVQGAGANVLTF
TRBJ2-1 | TRBV7-2 | CASSYGSNEQFF
TRBJ2-3 | TRBV2 | CASNTGTSGGAGDTQYF
TRBJ1-1 | TRBV7-6 | CASSLKPPAEAFF
TRBJ2-7 | TRBV28 | CASNDAQGASYEQYF
TRBJ1-2 | TRBV4-1 | CASSQEGGSIVTF
. | TRBV5-1 | CASSRADTYEQYF
. | TRBV7-9 | CASSDPGQAHYEQYF
TRBJ2-5 | TRBV28 | CASSFGTGQETQYF
TRBJ1-6 | TRBV27 | CASSLKVGVDTPLHF
TRBJ2-1 | TRBV19 | CASSERLAGVTGEQFF
TRBJ2-5 | TRBV7-2 | CASSSPKLAGGQYF
TRBJ2-2 | TRBV10-1 | CASSESRTGELFF
TRBJ2-5 | TRBV5-1 | CASSLAISGGGETQYF
TRBJ2-5 | TRBV5-4 | CASSLPGRSGGREETQYF
TRBJ1-2 | TRBV19 | CASSIGITGNYGYTF